This T cell receptor (beta chain) is from a study of blood T cell repertoires in COVID-19. Measured with immunoSEQ multiplex PCR; TCRdb has only the in-frame clones, and not every one. The sample shows about 370,000 clones, around 89% of them seen only once. The CDR3 loop spans 15 amino acids. Between the trimmed V and J ends, which lost 9 bases and 8 bases, there was a span of 20 bases. The germline V gene has CDR1 SNHLY and CDR2 FYNNEI. The sequence was collected from a woman aged 25-40 years with COVID-19, enrolled during active disease. Specimen: peripheral blood. The chain couples TRBV2 to TRBJ1-6, with D maybe TRBD1 (6 bases). The CDR3 sequence is CARTYTGSGDSPLHF. In nucleotides, the CDR3 is TGTGCCAGGACGTACACAGGGTCCGGGGATTCACCCCTCCACTTT. The full variable domain, completed using reference TRBV2 and TRBJ1-6, is EPEVTQTPSHQVTQMGQEVILRCVPISNHLYFYWYRQILGQKVEFLVSFYNNEISEKSEIFDDQFSVERPDGSNFTLKIRSTKLEDSAMYFCARTYTGSGDSPLHFGNGTRLTVT.